Listed here are 13 T cell receptor beta chains from one sample, sequenced in a study of blood T cell repertoires in COVID-19. Data came from immunoSEQ multiplex PCR; TCRdb stores just in-frame clones and leaves some out. This table has 250,000 to 300,000 clones, around 86% appearing once. The sequencing sample was made of PBMCs or T cells enriched from blood (not recorded which). These receptors were collected from a woman aged 40 to 55 who had recovered from COVID-19.

This clone has a handful of counts. Different DNA sequences within this sample yield the same CDR3. CDR3 amino acids: CASSLGGNTEAFF. The CDR3 nucleotides are TGTGCCAGCAGTTTAGGAGGGAACACTGAAGCTTTCTTT. The V and J genes are TRBV12-3 or TRBV12-4 and TRBJ1-1, with D unresolved. V lost 1 base and J lost 1, with 4 bases in between. The CDR3 has 13 residues.

The chain links TRBV7-3 to TRBJ1-1; D unclear. The V gene lost 2 bases and the J gene lost 10 bases, with 11 bases spanning the gap. The germline V gene encodes CDR1 SGHTA and CDR2 FQGTGA. The CDR3 covers 12 residues. CDR3 bases: TGTGCCAGCAGCTTACCCCTAGGCCCAGCTTTCTTT. Translated, it gives CASSLPLGPAFF.

This sequence joins TRBV19 and TRBJ1-2; TRBD1 matches 8 bases. This CDR3 contains 15 residues. V lost 1 base, J lost 2 bases, and 3 bases stayed unmatched. Germline V CDR1 and CDR2: LNHDA, SQIVND (reference sequence). CDR3 sequence reads: CASSIAQGANYGYTF. For the CDR3, the DNA is TGTGCCAGTAGTATAGCGCAGGGGGCCAACTATGGCTACACCTTC.

The chain carries TRBV2 and TRBJ2-5; TRBD1 might be the D (8 bases). V lost 11 bases, J lost 3 bases, and 13 bases lay in between. The CDR3 has 12 amino acids. Germline CDR1 SNHLY, CDR2 FYNNEI. The CDR3 DNA reads TGTGCCGGACAGGGAGGGAAAGAGACCCAGTACTTC. Its translation is CAGQGGKETQYF.

The chain employs TRBV5-1 and TRBJ2-2, with a weak D call TRBD1 (6 bases). CDR3 size: 16 residues. Germline assignment: CDR1 SGHRS and CDR2 YFSETQ. V was pared by 2 bases and J by 1 base, with 12 bases between. The CDR3 DNA reads TGCGCCAGCAGCTTCGCCGGGACACGGAACACCGGGGAGCTGTTTTTT. Protein product: CASSFAGTRNTGELFF.

The chain links TRBV18 to TRBJ1-4; 9 bases agree with TRBD1. CDR1 is KGHSH, CDR2 LQKENI, per germline. The CDR3 covers 14 residues. V shed 6 bases, J shed 5 bases, and the junction held 4 bases outside the gene matches. CDR3 region: CASSLGTGNEKLFF. The CDR3 nucleotides are TGTGCCAGCTCCCTCGGGACAGGGAATGAAAAACTGTTTTTT.

This chain joins TRBV5-4 and TRBJ1-1; D call uncertain. The CDR3 covers 16 residues. Trimming took 2 bases from V and 4 from J, leaving 18 bases between them. In germline, CDR1 is SGHNT, CDR2 YYREEE (reference sequence). CDR3 bases: TGTGCCAGCAGCTTAAATGGGAGGGTTGACGGCACTGAAGCTTTCTTT. Protein product: CASSLNGRVDGTEAFF.

The chain recombines TRBV2 with TRBJ1-2, with TRBD1 matching over 8 bases. With V trimmed by 0 bases and J by 6 bases, 3 bases remained unmatched. Germline V lookup: CDR1 SNHLY, CDR2 FYNNEI. CDR3 length equals 14 residues. As DNA, the CDR3 is TGTGCCAGCAGTGAAGCTAACAGGGGGGATGGCTACACCTTC. Translating gives CASSEANRGDGYTF.

The CDR3 sequence: CASRATGSPNEKLFF. Here the CDR3 DNA reads TGTGCCAGCCGCGCGACAGGGTCGCCTAATGAAAAACTGTTTTTT. The gene calls are TRBV6-5 and TRBJ1-4, with 7 bases fitting TRBD1. Germline trimming cut 8 bases from V and 3 bases from J; bases unmatched to any gene: 9. CDR3 length equals 15 residues. Germline CDR1 MNHEY, CDR2 SVGAGI.

The chain carries TRBV5-6 and TRBJ2-3; 13 positions agree with TRBD2. Germline CDR1 and CDR2: SGHDT and YYEEEE. V shed 5 bases and J 0 bases; nucleotides not matched to a gene: 9. This CDR3 has 18 amino acids. The chain's CDR3 is CASSSTSGGAPSTDTQYF. The CDR3 DNA is TGTGCCAGCAGTTCAACTAGCGGGGGGGCCCCTAGCACAGATACGCAGTATTTT.

The J gene is TRBJ1-4, the V gene TRBV4-3, with D possibly TRBD1 on 5 matching bases. The length of the CDR3 is 17 residues. The germline V gene encodes CDR1 LGHNA and CDR2 YSLEER. The V end was cut by 0 bases, the J end by 6 bases, with 17 bases between. CDR3: CASSQDGPKGEDEKLFF. The CDR3 DNA reads as TGCGCCAGCAGCCAAGATGGCCCCAAAGGGGAGGATGAAAAACTGTTTTTT.

The chain recombines TRBV5-1 with TRBJ2-7; the D is unclear. Trimming removed 0 bases from V and 2 bases from J, with 12 bases in between. Germline V CDR1 and CDR2: SGHRS, YFSETQ. The CDR3 contains 15 residues. For the CDR3, the DNA is TGCGCCAGCAGCTTGGGACACTCCTCAACCTACGAGCAGTACTTC. Translated, it gives CASSLGHSSTYEQYF. The full variable domain, its missing parts supplied by reference TRBV5-1 and TRBJ2-7, is KAGVTQTPRYLIKTRGQQVTLSCSPISGHRSVSWYQQTPGQGLQFLFEYFSETQRNKGNFPGRFSGRQFSNSRSEMNVSTLELGDSALYLCASSLGHSSTYEQYFGPGTRLTVT.

This chain links TRBV5-4 with TRBJ2-1; possibly TRBD1 for D (5 bases). Trimming cost V 4 bases and J 1 base, with 12 bases left between them. The CDR3 is 15 residues long. CDR1 and CDR2 (germline): SGHNT, YYREEE (reference sequence). In DNA form, the CDR3 reads TGTGCCAGCAGCCCGGACACGAATTCCTACAATGAGCAGTTCTTC. This translates into CASSPDTNSYNEQFF.